Listed below are T cell receptor beta chains from one sample, sequenced in a study of cytomegalovirus exposure and HLA in healthy donors. Generated by immunoSEQ multiplex PCR, the TCRdb table keeps only in-frame clones and is missing some. Altogether some 130,000 clones are present, 55% to 75% being singletons, with the ten largest covering 1.5% to 2%. Sequencing input: PBMCs. The receptors shown here come from a man aged 25 to 45 in good health and CMV-seropositive. Both conserved end residues are part of each CDR3. D genes are given only for firm matches. Clone size, where shown, is once, few, many, or a class for clones that have expanded.

j_call d_call clone_size v_call cdr3_nt cdr3_aa
TRBJ1-6 . . TRBV4-1 TGCGCCAGCAGCCAAGACTTCGCGAAACGTAATAATTCACCCCTCCACTTT CASSQDFAKRNNSPLHF
TRBJ2-1 TRBD2 few TRBV11-2 TGTGCCAGCAGCTTAACTATGAGGGGGACTAGCGGGAGGTATGAGCAGTTCTTC CASSLTMRGTSGRYEQFF
TRBJ2-3 TRBD2 once TRBV2 TGTGCCAGCAGTGAGGCCCCACCATCATTTCTAGCGGGAGGGTTTTCAGATACGCAGTATTTT CASSEAPPSFLAGGFSDTQYF
TRBJ2-1 . . TRBV15 TGTGCCACCAGCAGAGCTAGGACTGAATACAATGAGCAGTTCTTC CATSRARTEYNEQFF
TRBJ1-1 TRBD1 . TRBV27 TGTGCCAGCAGGCGGGGACAGGGCCCGAACACTGAAGCTTTCTTT CASRRGQGPNTEAFF
TRBJ1-4 . . TRBV12-5 TGTGCTAGTGGTTTGGTAAAGGGCGGGTTAGATGAAAAACTGTTTTTT CASGLVKGGLDEKLFF
TRBJ2-7 TRBD1 . TRBV19 TGTGCCAGTGGGACAGGGGTCGACGAGCAGTACTTC CASGTGVDEQYF
TRBJ1-1 . . TRBV4-2 TGTGCCAGCAGCCAGACCCAGGGCCTGAACACTGAAGCTTTCTTT CASSQTQGLNTEAFF
TRBJ2-7 . . TRBV11-3 TGTGCCAGCAGCTTAGGTCCTAGCGCCGACTACGAGCAGTACTTC CASSLGPSADYEQYF
TRBJ2-7 TRBD1 . TRBV4-1 TGCGCCAGCAGTCATTCGGACAGGGCCTACGAGCAGTACTTC CASSHSDRAYEQYF
TRBJ1-1 TRBD1 . TRBV18 TGTGCCAGCTCCCCCGGACAGGGGGCTTTTGGTGAAGCTTTCTTT CASSPGQGAFGEAFF
TRBJ2-5 . once TRBV10-1 TGCGCCAGCAGTGGACAGATCCAAGAGACCCAGTACTTC CASSGQIQETQYF
TRBJ2-2 TRBD2 few TRBV5-4 TGTGCCAGCAGCTCCACAACCGGGACTAGCGCCTCCGGGGAGCTGTTTTTT CASSSTTGTSASGELFF
TRBJ1-2 . . TRBV7-2 TGTGCCAGCAGCTTATGGGGGGTAGATGGCTACACCTTC CASSLWGVDGYTF
TRBJ1-2 TRBD1 . TRBV5-1 TGCGCCAGCAGGGACAACCCGGGACAGGTGCTATATGGCTACACCTTC CASRDNPGQVLYGYTF
TRBJ1-6 . . TRBV5-1 TGCGCCAGCAGCTTGGAAGAGTCGGGAGGGTTGGGTTCACCCCTCCACTTT CASSLEESGGLGSPLHF
TRBJ1-3 TRBD1 . TRBV6-1 TGTGCCAGCAGTGTAGACAGGGACTCTGGAAACACCATATATTTT CASSVDRDSGNTIYF
TRBJ2-5 . . TRBV10-3 TGTGCCACCACGGCCCTGGAGGGAGAGACCCAGTACTTC CATTALEGETQYF
TRBJ2-7 . . TRBV6-5 TGTGCCAGCAGTTACTCGACGGGGACCAGGGGACGCGAGCAGTACTTC CASSYSTGTRGREQYF
TRBJ2-2 . . TRBV7-3 TGTGCCAGCAGCTCCAGCGGGCGGTCGAACACCGGGGAGCTGTTTTTT CASSSSGRSNTGELFF
TRBJ1-1 . . TRBV7-6 TGTGCCAGCAGCCCCAGACAGAACACTGAAGCTTTCTTT CASSPRQNTEAFF
TRBJ2-7 TRBD1 . TRBV20-1 TGCAGTGTTGGGGACAGTTCCGAGCAGTACTTC CSVGDSSEQYF
TRBJ2-7 . once TRBV5-1 TGCGCCAGCAGGACACAATCGGGGAGCGAGCAGTACTTC CASRTQSGSEQYF
TRBJ2-1 TRBD2 . TRBV5-1 TGCGCCAGCAGCTTGGAACTAGCGGGTATCAATGAGCAGTTCTTC CASSLELAGINEQFF
TRBJ2-5 . . TRBV11-1 TGTGCCAGCAGCTCGGGACTCGACATTTACCAAGAGACCCAGTACTTC CASSSGLDIYQETQYF
TRBJ2-5 TRBD1 . TRBV5-1 TGCGCCAGCAGGCAACAGGGGTGGGGAGAGACCCAGTACTTC CASRQQGWGETQYF